This TCR beta chain was identified during a study of shared clonotypes between healthy human individuals. This table comes from immunoSEQ multiplex PCR, and its TCRdb copy is limited to in-frame clones, with some not included. The data contain around 2,000,000 clones, 90% to 95% of them seen just once; the ten biggest clones take up about 0.13%. Germline assignment: CDR1 SEHNR and CDR2 FQNEAQ (reference sequence). Trimming removed 5 bases from V and 3 bases from J, with 9 bases in between. The CDR3 is 13 residues long. Specimen: naive CD4+ T cells sorted from blood. The sample's subset: CD45RA+ positively selected. The chain is built from TRBV7-9 and TRBJ2-3; weak D call: TRBD2 (6 bases). This TCR was sampled from a man aged 18-30 years in good health. CDR3 sequence: CASSMGLTDTQYF. Here the CDR3 DNA reads TGTGCCAGCAGCATGGGACTGACAGATACGCAGTATTTT.